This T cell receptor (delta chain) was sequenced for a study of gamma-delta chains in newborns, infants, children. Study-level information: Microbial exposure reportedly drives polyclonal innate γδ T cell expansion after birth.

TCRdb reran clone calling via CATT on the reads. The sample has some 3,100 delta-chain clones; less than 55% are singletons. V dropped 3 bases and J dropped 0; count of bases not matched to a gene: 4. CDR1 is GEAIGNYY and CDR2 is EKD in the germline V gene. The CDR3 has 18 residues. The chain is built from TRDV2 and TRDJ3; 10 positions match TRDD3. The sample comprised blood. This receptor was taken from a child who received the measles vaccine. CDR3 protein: CACDAAGGYSWDTRQMFF. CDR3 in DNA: TGTGCCTGTGACGCGGCTGGGGGATACTCCTGGGACACCCGACAGATGTTTTTC.